This T cell receptor beta chain is from a study of blood T cell repertoires in COVID-19. A single count supports this clone. The CDR3 is 15 amino acids. Germline CDR1 reads SEHNR; CDR2 reads FQNEAQ (reference sequence). J was trimmed by 5 bases and V by 8 bases; bases with no gene match: 7. Some clones are missing from TCRdb's copy, which holds only in-frame ones; the method was immunoSEQ multiplex PCR. This sample carries about 180,000 clones, over 80% of them seen once, and the ten largest clones take around 6.7%. V gene TRBV7-9 combines with J gene TRBJ2-1, with 12 bases that match TRBD2. The sample consisted of peripheral blood. This TCR was sampled from a woman between 40 and 50 years old with COVID-19, enrolled during active disease. The CDR3 DNA follows: TGTGCCAGCCTCCGGACTAGCGGGGAAAACAATGAGCAGTTCTTC. Translating it yields CASLRTSGENNEQFF.